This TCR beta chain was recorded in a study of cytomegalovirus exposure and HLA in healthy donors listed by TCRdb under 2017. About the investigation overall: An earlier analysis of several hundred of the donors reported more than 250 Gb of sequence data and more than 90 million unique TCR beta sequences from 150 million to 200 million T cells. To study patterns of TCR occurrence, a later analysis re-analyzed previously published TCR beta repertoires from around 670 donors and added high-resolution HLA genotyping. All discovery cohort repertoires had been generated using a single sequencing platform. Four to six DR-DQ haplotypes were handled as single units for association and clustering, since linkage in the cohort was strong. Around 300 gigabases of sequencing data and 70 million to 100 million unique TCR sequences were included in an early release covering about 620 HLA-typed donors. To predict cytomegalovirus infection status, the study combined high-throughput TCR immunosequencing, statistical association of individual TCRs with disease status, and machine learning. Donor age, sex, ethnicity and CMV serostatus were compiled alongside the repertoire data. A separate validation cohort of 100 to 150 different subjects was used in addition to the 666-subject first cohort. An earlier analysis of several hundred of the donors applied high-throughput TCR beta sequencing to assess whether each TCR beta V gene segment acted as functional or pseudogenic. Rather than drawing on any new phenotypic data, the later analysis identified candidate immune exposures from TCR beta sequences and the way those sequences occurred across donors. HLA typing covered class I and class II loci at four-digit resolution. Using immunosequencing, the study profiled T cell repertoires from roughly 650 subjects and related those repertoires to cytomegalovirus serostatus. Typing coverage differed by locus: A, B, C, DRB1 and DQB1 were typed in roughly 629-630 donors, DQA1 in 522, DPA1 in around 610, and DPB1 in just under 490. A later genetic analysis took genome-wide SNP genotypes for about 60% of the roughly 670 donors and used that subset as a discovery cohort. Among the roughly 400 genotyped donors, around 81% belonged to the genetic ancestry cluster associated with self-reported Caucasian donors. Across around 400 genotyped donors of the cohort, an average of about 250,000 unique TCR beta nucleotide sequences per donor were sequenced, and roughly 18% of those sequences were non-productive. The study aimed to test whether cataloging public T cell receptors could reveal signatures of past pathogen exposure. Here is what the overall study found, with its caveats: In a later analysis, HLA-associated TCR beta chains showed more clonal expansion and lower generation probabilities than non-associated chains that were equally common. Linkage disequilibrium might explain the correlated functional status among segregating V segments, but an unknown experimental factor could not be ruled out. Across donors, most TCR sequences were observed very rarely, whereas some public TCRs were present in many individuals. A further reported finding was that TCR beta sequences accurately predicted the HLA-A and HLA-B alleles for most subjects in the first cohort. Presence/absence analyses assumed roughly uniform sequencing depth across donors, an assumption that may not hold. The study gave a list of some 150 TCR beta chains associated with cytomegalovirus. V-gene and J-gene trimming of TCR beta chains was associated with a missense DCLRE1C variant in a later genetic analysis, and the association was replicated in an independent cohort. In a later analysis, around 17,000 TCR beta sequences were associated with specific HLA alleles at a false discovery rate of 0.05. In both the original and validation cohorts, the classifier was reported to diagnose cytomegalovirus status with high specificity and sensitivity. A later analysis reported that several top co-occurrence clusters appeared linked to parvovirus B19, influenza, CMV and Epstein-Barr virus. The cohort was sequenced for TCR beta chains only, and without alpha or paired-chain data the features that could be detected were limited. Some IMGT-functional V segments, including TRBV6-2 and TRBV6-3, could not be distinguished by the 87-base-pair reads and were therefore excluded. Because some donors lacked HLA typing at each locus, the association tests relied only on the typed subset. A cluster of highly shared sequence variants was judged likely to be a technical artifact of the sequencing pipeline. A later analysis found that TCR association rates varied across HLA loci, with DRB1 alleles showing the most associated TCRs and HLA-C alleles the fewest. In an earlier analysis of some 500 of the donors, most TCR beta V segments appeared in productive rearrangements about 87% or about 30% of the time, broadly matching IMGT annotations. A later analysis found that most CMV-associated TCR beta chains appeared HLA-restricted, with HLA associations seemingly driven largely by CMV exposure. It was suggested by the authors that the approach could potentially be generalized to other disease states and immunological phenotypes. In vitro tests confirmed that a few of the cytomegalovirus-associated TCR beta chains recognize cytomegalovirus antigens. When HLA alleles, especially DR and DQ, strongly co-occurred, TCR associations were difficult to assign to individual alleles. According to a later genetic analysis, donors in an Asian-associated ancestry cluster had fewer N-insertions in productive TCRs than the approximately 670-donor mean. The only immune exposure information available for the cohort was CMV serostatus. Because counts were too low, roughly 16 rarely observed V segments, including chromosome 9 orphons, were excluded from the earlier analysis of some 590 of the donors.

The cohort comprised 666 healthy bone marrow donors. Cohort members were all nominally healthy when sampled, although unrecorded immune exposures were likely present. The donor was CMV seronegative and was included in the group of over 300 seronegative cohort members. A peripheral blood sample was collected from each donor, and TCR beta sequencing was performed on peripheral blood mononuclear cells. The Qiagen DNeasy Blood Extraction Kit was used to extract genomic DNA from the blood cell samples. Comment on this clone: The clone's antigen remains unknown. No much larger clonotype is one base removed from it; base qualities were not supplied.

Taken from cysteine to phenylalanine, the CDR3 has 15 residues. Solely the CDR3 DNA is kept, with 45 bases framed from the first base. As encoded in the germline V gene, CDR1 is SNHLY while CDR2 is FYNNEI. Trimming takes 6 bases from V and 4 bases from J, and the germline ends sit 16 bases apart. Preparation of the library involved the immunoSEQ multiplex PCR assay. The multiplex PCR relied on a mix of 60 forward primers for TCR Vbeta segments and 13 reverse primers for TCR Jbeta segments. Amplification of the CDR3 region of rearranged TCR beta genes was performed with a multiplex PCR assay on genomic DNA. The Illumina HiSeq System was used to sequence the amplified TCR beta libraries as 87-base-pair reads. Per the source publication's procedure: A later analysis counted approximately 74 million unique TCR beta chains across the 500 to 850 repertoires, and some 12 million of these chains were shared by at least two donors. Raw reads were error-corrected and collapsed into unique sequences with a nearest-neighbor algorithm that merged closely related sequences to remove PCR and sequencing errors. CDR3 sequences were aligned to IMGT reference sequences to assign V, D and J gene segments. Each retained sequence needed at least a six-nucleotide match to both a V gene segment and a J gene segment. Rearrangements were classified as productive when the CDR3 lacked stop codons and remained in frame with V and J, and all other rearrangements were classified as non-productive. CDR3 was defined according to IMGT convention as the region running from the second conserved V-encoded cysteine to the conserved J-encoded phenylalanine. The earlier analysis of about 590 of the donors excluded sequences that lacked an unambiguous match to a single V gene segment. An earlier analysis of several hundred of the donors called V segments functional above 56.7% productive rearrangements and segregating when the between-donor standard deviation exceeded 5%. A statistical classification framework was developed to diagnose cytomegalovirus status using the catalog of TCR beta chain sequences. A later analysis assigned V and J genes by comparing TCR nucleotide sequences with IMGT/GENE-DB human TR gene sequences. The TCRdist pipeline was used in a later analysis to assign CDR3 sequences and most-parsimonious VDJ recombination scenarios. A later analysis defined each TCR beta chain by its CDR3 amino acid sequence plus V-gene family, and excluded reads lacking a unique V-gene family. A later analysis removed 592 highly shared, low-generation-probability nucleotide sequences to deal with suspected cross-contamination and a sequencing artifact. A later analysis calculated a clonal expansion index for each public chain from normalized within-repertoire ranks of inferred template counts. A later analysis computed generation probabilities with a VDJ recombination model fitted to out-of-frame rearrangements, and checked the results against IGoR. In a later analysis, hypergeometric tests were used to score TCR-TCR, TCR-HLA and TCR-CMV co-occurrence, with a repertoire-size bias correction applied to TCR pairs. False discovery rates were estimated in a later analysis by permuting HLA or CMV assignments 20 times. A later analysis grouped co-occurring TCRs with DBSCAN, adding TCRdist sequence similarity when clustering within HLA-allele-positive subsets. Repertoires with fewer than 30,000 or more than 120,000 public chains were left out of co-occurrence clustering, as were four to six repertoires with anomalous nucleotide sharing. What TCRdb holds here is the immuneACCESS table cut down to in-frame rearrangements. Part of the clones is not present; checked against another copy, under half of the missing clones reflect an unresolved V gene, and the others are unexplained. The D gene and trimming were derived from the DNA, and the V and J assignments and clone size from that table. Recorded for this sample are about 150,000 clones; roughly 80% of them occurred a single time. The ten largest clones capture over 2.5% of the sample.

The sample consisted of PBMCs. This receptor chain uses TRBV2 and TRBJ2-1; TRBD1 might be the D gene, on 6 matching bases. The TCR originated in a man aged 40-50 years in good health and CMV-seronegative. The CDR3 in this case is CASRETTGTYNEQFF. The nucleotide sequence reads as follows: TGTGCCAGCAGGGAAACTACCGGGACATACAATGAGCAGTTCTTC.